These 25 T cell receptor beta chains came from one sample sequenced in a study of blood T cell repertoires in COVID-19. Repertoires were generated with immunoSEQ multiplex PCR, while TCRdb's copy carries only in-frame clones and drops some. Of roughly 200,000 clones detected, around 88% appear once; the ten largest clones hold about 4.7%. Specimen: PBMCs or T cells enriched from blood (not recorded which). The source of these receptors is a woman between 25 and 40 years old who had been exposed to COVID-19.

The chain links TRBV3-1 (or the pseudogene TRBV3-2) to TRBJ1-2, with D possibly matching TRBD1 (6 bases). The germline V gene encodes CDR1 LGHDT and CDR2 YNNKEL (reference sequence). CDR3 size: 13 residues. With 1 base removed from V and 5 bases from J, the gap between germline ends came to 8 bases. Here the CDR3 reads CASSQVGQYGYTF. CDR3 nucleotides: TGTGCCAGCAGCCAAGTCGGACAGTATGGCTACACCTTC.

A single count supports this clone. The chain is built from TRBV11-3 and TRBJ2-5, with D perhaps matching TRBD1 (5 bases). Germline CDR1 reads SGHNT; CDR2 reads YENEEA. Trimming cost V 6 bases and J 4 bases, with 12 bases left between them. The CDR3 sequence is 13 residues long. This CDR3 reads CASRGHTAETQYF. In DNA form, the CDR3 reads TGTGCCAGCAGAGGACATACCGCAGAGACCCAGTACTTC.

About this clone itself: One end of the junction is discordant with germline, which a read error may explain. The genes are TRBV20-1 and TRBJ1-1; no definite D call. CDR3 length: 10 amino acids. From germline, CDR1 is DFQATT and CDR2 SNEGSKA (reference sequence). The DNA of the CDR3 is TGCAGTGCTAGAGCAGACTCTTCGGTCTTT. Translation gives CSARADSSVF.

This sequence joins TRBV10-1 and TRBJ2-1; 9 bases fit TRBD1. Trimming took 8 bases from V and 6 from J; bases not matched to a gene: 8. The length of the CDR3 is 14 residues. Germline V gene sequence: CDR1 WNHNN, CDR2 SYGVQD (reference sequence). As DNA, the CDR3 is TGCGCCAGCGGATCCGGGACAGGGAGCAATGAGCAGTTCTTC. Encoded protein: CASGSGTGSNEQFF.

The genes are TRBV5-5 and TRBJ2-2, with a possible D match to TRBD1 (6 bases). There are 16 residues in the CDR3. V was trimmed by 1 base and J by 6 bases, leaving 16 bases between them. The germline V gene encodes CDR1 SGHKS and CDR2 YYEKEE (reference sequence). The DNA for the CDR3 is TGTGCCAGCAGCTTGACGCCAGGGGCTAATCCCGGGGAGCTGTTTTTT. This gives the protein CASSLTPGANPGELFF.

The chain couples TRBV6-1 to TRBJ2-4; 11 bases are shared with TRBD2. CDR3 length equals 17 residues. J was trimmed by 0 bases and V by 4 bases; bases with no gene match: 5. In germline, CDR1 is MNHNS, CDR2 SASEGT. The CDR3 is CASSVLAGALAKNIQYF. In DNA, the CDR3 is TGTGCCAGCAGTGTACTAGCGGGGGCCTTAGCCAAAAACATTCAGTACTTC.

This chain links TRBV12-3 or TRBV12-4 with TRBJ2-7; 7 bases agree with TRBD2. J gave up 2 bases and V 8 bases, and 6 bases lay outside the gene matches. This CDR3 has 13 residues. Here the CDR3 reads CASARGGAYEQYF. CDR3 nucleotides: TGTGCCAGCGCTCGGGGAGGGGCCTACGAGCAGTACTTC.

CDR3 loop: CASSRGGTYNEQFF. The DNA for the CDR3 is TGCGCCAGCAGCCGGGGGGGAACCTACAATGAGCAGTTCTTC. The rearrangement links TRBV5-1 to TRBJ2-1; 8 bases fit TRBD2. With V trimmed by 4 bases and J by 2 bases, 2 bases remained unmatched. CDR3 length equals 14 residues. From germline, CDR1 is SGHRS and CDR2 YFSETQ.

The genes are TRBV25-1 and TRBJ2-6; D not resolved. The CDR3 sequence is 16 residues long. Germline CDR1 MGHDK, CDR2 SYGVNS. V was pared by 1 base and J by 0 bases, with 7 bases between. DNA of the CDR3: TGTGCCAGCAGTGAATTGAGAGACTCTGGGGCCAACGTCCTGACTTTC. This sequence encodes CASSELRDSGANVLTF.

In its sample, this clone was seen many times. This chain joins TRBV19 and TRBJ1-1; D is undetermined. The CDR3 runs to 13 residues. The germline V gene encodes CDR1 LNHDA and CDR2 SQIVND (reference sequence). V lost 8 bases to trimming and J lost 1 base, with 11 bases between them. The CDR3 nucleotides are TGTGCCAGTGACACGAGGGAGAACACTGAAGCTTTCTTT. Protein sequence: CASDTRENTEAFF.

With respect to this clone: This CDR3 is also generated by other DNA sequences in the sample. The chain links TRBV19 to TRBJ1-5, with D perhaps TRBD1 (5 bases). Germline lookup yields CDR1 LNHDA and CDR2 SQIVND (reference sequence). The V end was cut by 4 bases, the J end by 3 bases, with 10 bases between. There are 14 residues in the CDR3. CDR3 amino acids: CASSTTGFNQPQHF. The DNA of the CDR3 is TGTGCCAGTAGTACTACAGGTTTCAATCAGCCCCAGCATTTT.

The chain links TRBV9 to TRBJ1-5; 7 bases agree with TRBD1. Unmatched junction bases numbered 10, after V lost 4 bases and J lost 3 bases. CDR1 is SGDLS and CDR2 is YYNGEE in the germline V gene. The CDR3 is made up of 16 amino acids. The CDR3 region is CASSPPRQGHNQPQHF. The DNA of the CDR3 is TGTGCCAGCAGCCCCCCCAGACAGGGACACAATCAGCCCCAGCATTTT.

The V gene is TRBV10-2, the J gene TRBJ2-2; 9 bases align to TRBD1. V trimming: 7 bases; J trimming: 4 bases; junction bases outside the gene matches: 4. The CDR3 runs 14 residues. The germline CDR1 and CDR2 sequences are WSHSY and SAAADI. CDR3 loop: CASTHRGRTGELFF. In nucleotides, the CDR3 is TGCGCCAGCACCCACAGGGGGCGCACCGGGGAGCTGTTTTTT.

The V gene is TRBV5-6, the J gene TRBJ2-7; 8 bases line up with TRBD2. V lost 4 bases and J lost 5; bases outside the gene matches: 8. The CDR3 covers 14 residues. Germline assignment: CDR1 SGHDT and CDR2 YYEEEE. The CDR3 protein is CASSPPGGGHEQYF. DNA for the CDR3: TGTGCCAGCAGCCCACCGGGGGGGGGTCACGAGCAGTACTTC.

In the case of this clone: Other DNA sequences in this specimen translate into the identical CDR3. CDR3 loop: CASSPAQNSPLHF. The CDR3 coding sequence is TGTGCCAGCTCACCTGCACAGAATTCACCCCTCCACTTT. The V gene is TRBV18, the J gene TRBJ1-6; no clear D gene. Looked up from germline, CDR1 is KGHSH and CDR2 is LQKENI. Trimming took off 3 bases at V and 7 bases at J, with 7 bases between the two ends. There are 13 residues in the CDR3. Full variable domain (remainder filled in from reference TRBV18 and TRBJ1-6): NAGVMQNPRHLVRRRGQEARLRCSPMKGHSHVYWYRQLPEEGLKFMVYLQKENIIDESGMPKERFSAEFPKEGPSILRIQQVVRGDSAAYFCASSPAQNSPLHFGNGTRLTVT.

This clone appeared a single time. The rearrangement uses TRBV21-1 and TRBJ1-1; the table calls TRBD1, which could not be checked here. TRBV21-1 is designated a pseudogene. The CDR3 is made up of 14 amino acids. The CDR3 nucleotides read TGTGCCAGCAGCAAAGCGCTGAGGGGGACTGAAGCTTTCTTT. It codes for CASSKALRGTEAFF.

This chain connects TRBV3-1 (or the pseudogene TRBV3-2) to TRBJ2-7, with 8 bases identical to TRBD1. Germline V CDR1 and CDR2: LGHDT, YNNKEL (reference sequence). J was trimmed by 0 bases and V by 1 base; bases with no gene match: 2. This CDR3 is 15 amino acids long. The CDR3 loop reads CASSQGQGSSYEQYF. The CDR3 nucleotides read TGTGCCAGCAGCCAAGGACAGGGGAGCTCCTACGAGCAGTACTTC.

V and J are TRBV15 and TRBJ1-6, with a weak D call TRBD1 (5 bases). Looked up from germline, CDR1 is LNHNV and CDR2 is YYDKDF (reference sequence). The CDR3 runs 16 residues. The ends were cut back, 0 bases at V and 7 bases at J, with 13 bases in the middle. The CDR3 DNA sequence: TGTGCCACCAGCAGAGATTACGGGGGTGCAAATTCACCCCTCCACTTT. Translated, it gives CATSRDYGGANSPLHF.

This rearrangement joins TRBV27 to TRBJ1-1, with D maybe TRBD1 (5 bases). Trimming pared 0 bases from V and 6 bases from J, leaving 14 bases between. Germline V gene sequence: CDR1 MNHEY, CDR2 SMNVEV (reference sequence). The CDR3 has 15 amino acids. This CDR3 reads CASSLSNTGEPEAFF. The CDR3 DNA reads as TGTGCCAGCAGTTTATCGAATACGGGGGAGCCTGAAGCTTTCTTT.

On this clone itself: The junction does not match germline at one end; this may be a read error. The rearrangement links TRBV2 to TRBJ1-6; D remains ambiguous. CDR3 size: 15 residues. Germline values: CDR1 SNHLY, CDR2 FYNNEI. CDR3 sequence reads: CASREESAYNSPLHF. The DNA for the CDR3 is TGTGCCAGCAGGGAAGAAAGCGCGTATAATTCACCCCTCCACTTT.

This chain connects TRBV5-1 to TRBJ1-1; 12 bases align to TRBD1. The germline CDR1 and CDR2 sequences are SGHRS and YFSETQ. This CDR3 contains 14 residues. Trimming at V came to 4 bases and at J to 5 bases, leaving 3 bases not matched to a gene. DNA of the CDR3: TGCGCCAGCAGCGCGGGACAGGGGGCAACTGAAGCTTTCTTT. Its translation: CASSAGQGATEAFF.

The gene calls are TRBV21-1 and TRBJ2-3; no DNA check was done on the table's D call, TRBD2. TRBV21-1 counts as a pseudogene. This CDR3 comprises 11 residues. The DNA for the CDR3 is TGTGCCAGCAGCCGCGCAGATACGCAGTATTTT. Amino acids: CASSRADTQYF.

This clone was counted a few times. V and J are TRBV19 and TRBJ2-7; possible D gene TRBD1, 5 bases. Germline CDR1 LNHDA, CDR2 SQIVND (reference sequence). The CDR3 extends over 14 amino acids. The V and J ends lost 4 bases and 0 bases respectively, with 10 bases between them. CDR3 in DNA: TGTGCCAGTAGTACGGAGCAGGGCTCCTACGAGCAGTACTTC. Protein sequence: CASSTEQGSYEQYF. The variable domain in full, with the rest retrieved from reference TRBV19 and TRBJ2-7, is DGGITQSPKYLFRKEGQNVTLSCEQNLNHDAMYWYRQDPGQGLRLIYYSQIVNDFQKGDIAEGYSVSREKKESFPLTVTSAQKNPTAFYLCASSTEQGSYEQYFGPGTRLTVT.

This clone was detected only a few times. The CDR3 is CATSDPGGGQPQHF. CDR3 DNA: TGTGCCACCAGTGATCCAGGGGGTGGTCAGCCCCAGCATTTT. The V gene is TRBV24-1, the J gene TRBJ1-5; 7 nucleotides align to TRBD1. CDR1 KGHDR and CDR2 SFDVKD come from the germline V gene. This CDR3 spans 14 amino acids. With 3 bases clipped from V and 6 bases from J, the junction kept 4 bases outside the gene matches.

The rearrangement joins TRBV4-1 to TRBJ1-2; no firm D call. Germline V gene lookup returns CDR1 MGHRA and CDR2 YSYEKL. The V gene lost 3 bases and the J gene lost 3 bases, with 14 bases spanning the gap. The CDR3 is made up of 15 amino acids. CDR3 DNA: TGCGCCAGCAGCCAGCCTACTAAGGTCTACTATGGCTACACCTTC. Translation gives CASSQPTKVYYGYTF.